A selection of T cell receptor beta chains follows, all from one sample in a study of blood T cell repertoires in COVID-19. Only in-frame clones appear in the TCRdb table, and some are missing; sequencing was by immunoSEQ multiplex PCR. This sample has around 130,000 clones, with 84% found just once. Sequenced: PBMCs or T cells enriched from blood (not recorded which). The receptors come from a woman aged 25 to 39 who had recovered from COVID-19. CDR3s include the opening cysteine and the closing phenylalanine or tryptophan. Each record gives: CDR3 DNA, CDR3 protein, D gene, J gene, V gene, clone size. The D gene is left open where the match is weak. Size is omitted from some rows. Given values are once, few, many or a class for expanded clones.

cdr3_nt: TGTGCCACCAGCTATTCGAACACCGGGGAGCTGTTTTTT; cdr3_aa: CATSYSNTGELFF; d_call: NA; j_call: TRBJ2-2; v_call: TRBV15; clone_size: NA
cdr3_nt: TGTGCCAGCAGCTTCCGACAGGGACTAGATACGCAGTATTTT; cdr3_aa: CASSFRQGLDTQYF; d_call: NA; j_call: TRBJ2-3; v_call: TRBV7-2; clone_size: NA
cdr3_nt: TGTGCCAGCAGCCAGGGGGACAGGGGAAGCGAGCAGTACTTC; cdr3_aa: CASSQGDRGSEQYF; d_call: TRBD1; j_call: TRBJ2-7; v_call: TRBV3-1/TRBV3-2; clone_size: NA
cdr3_nt: TGCGCCAGCCGATTTCAAGCCATCCCGAGCTCCTACAATGAGCAGTTCTTC; cdr3_aa: CASRFQAIPSSYNEQFF; d_call: NA; j_call: TRBJ2-1; v_call: TRBV5-1; clone_size: few
cdr3_nt: TGTGCCAGCAGCCGGGACAGCTTATACAATGAGCAGTTCTTC; cdr3_aa: CASSRDSLYNEQFF; d_call: TRBD1; j_call: TRBJ2-1; v_call: TRBV7-9; clone_size: NA
cdr3_nt: TGTCGGGCAGGGCCCAACTATGGCTACACCTTC; cdr3_aa: CRAGPNYGYTF; d_call: NA; j_call: TRBJ1-2; v_call: TRBV21-1; clone_size: NA
cdr3_nt: TGTGCCAGCAGTTCTTCTACCCCGACAGGGGGCGCAGGGGGCTACACCTTC; cdr3_aa: CASSSSTPTGGAGGYTF; d_call: TRBD1; j_call: TRBJ1-2; v_call: TRBV28; clone_size: NA
cdr3_nt: TGTGCCAGCAGTTCCCCCGGGACAGGGGACGGCTACACCTTC; cdr3_aa: CASSSPGTGDGYTF; d_call: TRBD1; j_call: TRBJ1-2; v_call: TRBV28; clone_size: NA
cdr3_nt: TGTGCCATCAGCACCGGGACTGCGGAGAGCACAGATACGCAGTATTTT; cdr3_aa: CAISTGTAESTDTQYF; d_call: NA; j_call: TRBJ2-3; v_call: TRBV10-3; clone_size: NA
cdr3_nt: TGCAGTGCTACTTATGAGCAGTTCTTC; cdr3_aa: CSATYEQFF; d_call: NA; j_call: TRBJ2-1; v_call: TRBV20-1; clone_size: NA
cdr3_nt: TGCGCCAGCAGCCAAGATCTTGAGAGGCGCGAGCAGTACTTC; cdr3_aa: CASSQDLERREQYF; d_call: NA; j_call: TRBJ2-7; v_call: TRBV4-3; clone_size: NA
cdr3_nt: TGTGCCACCAGCAGAGATCTGGCGGCAGCCTACAATGAGCAGTTCTTC; cdr3_aa: CATSRDLAAAYNEQFF; d_call: NA; j_call: TRBJ2-1; v_call: TRBV15; clone_size: NA
cdr3_nt: TGTGCCAGCAGTTTATCCCGTCGGGGGGTAGGAGGATCACCCCTCCACTTT; cdr3_aa: CASSLSRRGVGGSPLHF; d_call: NA; j_call: TRBJ1-6; v_call: TRBV27; clone_size: once
cdr3_nt: TGTGCCTGGGGGACAGGTGCTTCCTACAATGAGCAGTTCTTC; cdr3_aa: CAWGTGASYNEQFF; d_call: TRBD1; j_call: TRBJ2-1; v_call: TRBV30; clone_size: NA
cdr3_nt: TGCGCCAGCAGCCTCCAAGGCGGGAGTGGGGGAAACACCATATATTTT; cdr3_aa: CASSLQGGSGGNTIYF; d_call: NA; j_call: TRBJ1-3; v_call: TRBV4-3; clone_size: NA
cdr3_nt: TGTGCCAGCAGCTGGGGACAGGGCGGTTTGGTGCAGTACTTC; cdr3_aa: CASSWGQGGLVQYF; d_call: TRBD1; j_call: TRBJ2-7; v_call: TRBV7-9; clone_size: NA
cdr3_nt: TGTGCCAGCAGCTTAGCGCGCGGCGGGACGGGCGGGGAGCTGTTTTTT; cdr3_aa: CASSLARGGTGGELFF; d_call: NA; j_call: TRBJ2-2; v_call: TRBV7-6; clone_size: few
cdr3_nt: TGTGCCAGCAGCACCGGACTTTGGGATGAGCAGTTCTTC; cdr3_aa: CASSTGLWDEQFF; d_call: NA; j_call: TRBJ2-1; v_call: TRBV9; clone_size: NA
cdr3_nt: TGTGCCAGCAGCCCTAGGGGGCGCGGGGCCAACGTCCTGACTTTC; cdr3_aa: CASSPRGRGANVLTF; d_call: TRBD1; j_call: TRBJ2-6; v_call: TRBV14; clone_size: NA
cdr3_nt: TGCGCCAGCAGCCCCCCCGGGACTAGCGGGATACGGGCCTACGAGCAGTACTTC; cdr3_aa: CASSPPGTSGIRAYEQYF; d_call: TRBD2; j_call: TRBJ2-7; v_call: TRBV5-1; clone_size: few
cdr3_nt: TGCAGCGTTGAATTAGAGAGCTCCTACGAGCAGTACTTC; cdr3_aa: CSVELESSYEQYF; d_call: NA; j_call: TRBJ2-7; v_call: TRBV29-1; clone_size: NA
cdr3_nt: TGTGCCAGCAGTTACACGGCTAGCGGAGCGACCCAGTACTTC; cdr3_aa: CASSYTASGATQYF; d_call: TRBD2; j_call: TRBJ2-5; v_call: TRBV6-2/TRBV6-3; clone_size: NA
cdr3_nt: TGTGCCAGCAGCGAAACCCCCACTGCTAGCTATGGCTACACCTTC; cdr3_aa: CASSETPTASYGYTF; d_call: NA; j_call: TRBJ1-2; v_call: TRBV27; clone_size: NA
cdr3_nt: TGCGCCAGCAGCCAAGGTGACAGGGGAGCTGAAAAACTGTTTTTT; cdr3_aa: CASSQGDRGAEKLFF; d_call: TRBD1; j_call: TRBJ1-4; v_call: TRBV4-3; clone_size: NA
cdr3_nt: TGCGCCAGCAGCTTGGGTGGGCTAGCGGGACGAACAGATACGCAGTATTTT; cdr3_aa: CASSLGGLAGRTDTQYF; d_call: TRBD2; j_call: TRBJ2-3; v_call: TRBV5-1; clone_size: NA
cdr3_nt: TGTGCCAGCGGCCACCTAGCGGATGGGGAGACCCAGTACTTC; cdr3_aa: CASGHLADGETQYF; d_call: TRBD2; j_call: TRBJ2-5; v_call: TRBV28; clone_size: NA
cdr3_nt: TGTGCCATCAGTGAGCCAACAGGGGATTTAACTGAAGCTTTCTTT; cdr3_aa: CAISEPTGDLTEAFF; d_call: TRBD1; j_call: TRBJ1-1; v_call: TRBV10-3; clone_size: NA
cdr3_nt: TGTGCCAGCAGTTTACGGACAGTTCTGAGGGAGCAGTACTTC; cdr3_aa: CASSLRTVLREQYF; d_call: NA; j_call: TRBJ2-7; v_call: TRBV28; clone_size: NA
cdr3_nt: TGTGCCAGCACGGTAGGCCCGGGACTAGACCTAACCGAGCAGTACTTC; cdr3_aa: CASTVGPGLDLTEQYF; d_call: TRBD2; j_call: TRBJ2-7; v_call: TRBV2; clone_size: NA
cdr3_nt: TGTGCCAGCAGCTTGAGGACAGGGAGAAATTCACCCCTCCACTTT; cdr3_aa: CASSLRTGRNSPLHF; d_call: TRBD1; j_call: TRBJ1-6; v_call: TRBV5-6; clone_size: NA
cdr3_nt: TGTGCCAGCAGCCAAGGTGCCGCCGGGAGTTCACCCCTCCACTTT; cdr3_aa: CASSQGAAGSSPLHF; d_call: NA; j_call: TRBJ1-6; v_call: TRBV7-6; clone_size: NA
cdr3_nt: TGTGCCACCAGTGATTCTGACACAGATGGGGCCAACGTCCTGACTTTC; cdr3_aa: CATSDSDTDGANVLTF; d_call: NA; j_call: TRBJ2-6; v_call: TRBV24-1; clone_size: NA
cdr3_nt: TGTGCCAGCAGTTACGGGGGGCTTAGGGACAATGAGCAGTTCTTC; cdr3_aa: CASSYGGLRDNEQFF; d_call: NA; j_call: TRBJ2-1; v_call: TRBV28; clone_size: NA
cdr3_nt: TGCAGCGTGGGCGGCGTACAGGGGAGAATTGGAAACACCATATATTTT; cdr3_aa: CSVGGVQGRIGNTIYF; d_call: TRBD1; j_call: TRBJ1-3; v_call: TRBV29-1; clone_size: NA
cdr3_nt: TGTGCCAGCAGCACCCACGGGACTCCCACGCAGTATTTT; cdr3_aa: CASSTHGTPTQYF; d_call: NA; j_call: TRBJ2-3; v_call: TRBV7-3; clone_size: NA
cdr3_nt: TGTGCCAGCAGTTTATCGTCTGGACTAGTCAACAATGAGCAGTTCTTC; cdr3_aa: CASSLSSGLVNNEQFF; d_call: TRBD2; j_call: TRBJ2-1; v_call: TRBV27; clone_size: NA
cdr3_nt: TGTGCCAGTAGTAAGGGGGCGCACACCGGGGAGCTGTTTTTT; cdr3_aa: CASSKGAHTGELFF; d_call: TRBD1; j_call: TRBJ2-2; v_call: TRBV19; clone_size: NA
cdr3_nt: TGTGCCAGCAGCCCGAGGGAGGGTACGCAGTATTTT; cdr3_aa: CASSPREGTQYF; d_call: TRBD2; j_call: TRBJ2-3; v_call: TRBV5-4; clone_size: NA
cdr3_nt: TGTGCCAGCAGCTTAGGGGACAGGGGACACACTGAAGCTTTCTTT; cdr3_aa: CASSLGDRGHTEAFF; d_call: TRBD1; j_call: TRBJ1-1; v_call: TRBV7-9; clone_size: NA
cdr3_nt: TGTGCCAGCAGCAAAGTGATGGGGGGAAGATCGAACTCACCCCTCCACTTT; cdr3_aa: CASSKVMGGRSNSPLHF; d_call: NA; j_call: TRBJ1-6; v_call: TRBV21-1; clone_size: once
cdr3_nt: TGTGCCAGCAGCCCTCGACTAGCGGGACGCACAGATACGCAGTATTTT; cdr3_aa: CASSPRLAGRTDTQYF; d_call: TRBD2; j_call: TRBJ2-3; v_call: TRBV7-6; clone_size: NA
cdr3_nt: TGTGCCAGCAGCCAAGGGGGCGTTTCTGGTACGCAGTATTTT; cdr3_aa: CASSQGGVSGTQYF; d_call: NA; j_call: TRBJ2-3; v_call: TRBV14; clone_size: NA
cdr3_nt: TGTGCCAGCAGCCACGGGACAGGGACCTCCTACAATGAGCAGTTCTTC; cdr3_aa: CASSHGTGTSYNEQFF; d_call: TRBD1; j_call: TRBJ2-1; v_call: TRBV4-2; clone_size: NA
cdr3_nt: TGTGCCAGCAGGGTCGACAGGGGCTCCTACGAGCAGTACTTC; cdr3_aa: CASRVDRGSYEQYF; d_call: TRBD1; j_call: TRBJ2-7; v_call: TRBV28; clone_size: NA
cdr3_nt: TGTGCCAGCAGCGACCAGGGGGCGGGCTACGAGCAGTACTTC; cdr3_aa: CASSDQGAGYEQYF; d_call: TRBD1; j_call: TRBJ2-7; v_call: TRBV2; clone_size: NA
cdr3_nt: TGTGCCAGCAGCTTAAGTTCGGGTGTCAATGAGCAGTTCTTC; cdr3_aa: CASSLSSGVNEQFF; d_call: NA; j_call: TRBJ2-1; v_call: TRBV11-3; clone_size: few
cdr3_nt: TGCGCCAGCAGCCAAGACCCGACAGCCCACGCGAACACCGGGGAGCTGTTTTTT; cdr3_aa: CASSQDPTAHANTGELFF; d_call: NA; j_call: TRBJ2-2; v_call: TRBV4-1; clone_size: few
cdr3_nt: TGTGCCAGCAGCCTAGACAGCTCAACTAACTATGGCTACACCTTC; cdr3_aa: CASSLDSSTNYGYTF; d_call: NA; j_call: TRBJ1-2; v_call: TRBV7-2; clone_size: NA
cdr3_nt: TGTGCCAGCAGCCACGACAGGGTGGGCACCGGGGAGCTGTTTTTT; cdr3_aa: CASSHDRVGTGELFF; d_call: TRBD1; j_call: TRBJ2-2; v_call: TRBV7-9; clone_size: NA
cdr3_nt: TGTGCCAGCAGCGTGCCTAGCGGTGGCGGGGAGCTGTTTTTT; cdr3_aa: CASSVPSGGGELFF; d_call: TRBD2; j_call: TRBJ2-2; v_call: TRBV9; clone_size: NA
cdr3_nt: TGTGCCAGCTCACCGTTACAGGGTAGCTACAATGAGCAGTTCTTC; cdr3_aa: CASSPLQGSYNEQFF; d_call: NA; j_call: TRBJ2-1; v_call: TRBV18; clone_size: NA
cdr3_nt: TGCAGTGCTAGTCCGCTCGGGCAGGGATTTCGGGAGACCCAGTACTTC; cdr3_aa: CSASPLGQGFRETQYF; d_call: NA; j_call: TRBJ2-5; v_call: TRBV20-1; clone_size: NA
cdr3_nt: TGTGCCATCAGTGAAAGCGGGGCTAGCGGACAAGAGACCCAGTACTTC; cdr3_aa: CAISESGASGQETQYF; d_call: TRBD2; j_call: TRBJ2-5; v_call: TRBV10-3; clone_size: NA
cdr3_nt: TGTGCCAGCAGCTTAGGGACAAATAATTCACCCCTCCACTTT; cdr3_aa: CASSLGTNNSPLHF; d_call: NA; j_call: TRBJ1-6; v_call: TRBV13; clone_size: NA
cdr3_nt: TGTGCCAGTAGTATTATAGGCGGCAGGGCTAATGAGCAGTTCTTC; cdr3_aa: CASSIIGGRANEQFF; d_call: NA; j_call: TRBJ2-1; v_call: TRBV19; clone_size: NA
cdr3_nt: TGTGCCATATTGGGCAGCTCTGGAAACACCATATATTTT; cdr3_aa: CAILGSSGNTIYF; d_call: NA; j_call: TRBJ1-3; v_call: TRBV7-9; clone_size: NA
cdr3_nt: TGTGCCATCAGTTTGGGACTAGCGAGCGAGCAGTACTTC; cdr3_aa: CAISLGLASEQYF; d_call: TRBD2; j_call: TRBJ2-7; v_call: TRBV10-3; clone_size: few